This T cell receptor (beta chain) was recovered during a study of cytomegalovirus exposure and HLA in healthy donors. Study-level findings and limits: CMV serostatus was the only recorded immune exposure for donors.

J gave up 5 bases and V 6 bases, and 7 bases lay outside the gene matches. The germline V gene encodes CDR1 MGHRA and CDR2 YSYEKL. The CDR3 contains 15 residues. This PCR relied on a set of 60 Vbeta primers and 13 Jbeta primers. Clones were read by immunoSEQ multiplex PCR, and TCRdb kept only the in-frame ones, dropping some. The sample lists tens of thousands of clones, about 72% occurring once. This clone was recorded only once. Its antigen remains unknown. V and J are TRBV4-1 and TRBJ1-4; TRBD1 matches 9 bases. The sample consisted of PBMCs. The receptor was isolated from a young man in good health and CMV-seronegative. CDR3 sequence: CASRYTGGPNEKLFF. CDR3 sequence (DNA): TGCGCCAGCAGATACACAGGGGGCCCGAATGAAAAACTGTTTTTT.